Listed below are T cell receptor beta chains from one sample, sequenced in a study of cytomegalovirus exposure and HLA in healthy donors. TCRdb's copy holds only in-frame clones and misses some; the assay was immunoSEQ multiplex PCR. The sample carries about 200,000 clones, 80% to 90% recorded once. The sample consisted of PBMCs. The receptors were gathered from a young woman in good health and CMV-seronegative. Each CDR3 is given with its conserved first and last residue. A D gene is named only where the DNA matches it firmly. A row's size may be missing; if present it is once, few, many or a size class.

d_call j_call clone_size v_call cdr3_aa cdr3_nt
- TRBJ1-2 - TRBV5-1 CASSQETVNYGYTF TGCGCCAGCAGCCAAGAGACAGTCAACTATGGCTACACCTTC
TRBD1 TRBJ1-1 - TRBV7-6 CASSPWDRGTEAFF TGTGCCAGCAGCCCTTGGGACAGGGGGACTGAAGCTTTCTTT
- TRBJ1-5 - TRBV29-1 CSVVSRGYSNQPQHF TGCAGCGTTGTTTCTCGGGGTTATAGCAATCAGCCCCAGCATTTT
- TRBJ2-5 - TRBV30 CAWMAGLETQYF TGTGCCTGGATGGCGGGATTAGAGACCCAGTACTTC
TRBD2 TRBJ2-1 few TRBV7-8 CASSFRRTSGNEQFF TGTGCCAGCAGCTTTAGGAGGACTAGCGGGAACGAGCAGTTCTTC
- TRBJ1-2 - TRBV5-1 CASSQQQGANYGYTF TGCGCCAGCAGTCAACAACAGGGCGCTAACTATGGCTACACCTTC
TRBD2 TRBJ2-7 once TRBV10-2 CASRMEASGKYEQYF TGCGCCAGCAGGATGGAGGCTAGCGGGAAATACGAGCAGTACTTC
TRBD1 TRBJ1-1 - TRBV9 CASSGTGNEAFF TGTGCCAGCAGCGGGACAGGGAACGAAGCTTTCTTT
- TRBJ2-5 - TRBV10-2 CASRDSPNQETQYF TGCGCCAGCAGGGACAGTCCCAACCAAGAGACCCAGTACTTC
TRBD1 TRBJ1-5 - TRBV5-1 CASSLEGASNQPQHF TGCGCCAGCAGCTTAGAGGGGGCAAGCAATCAGCCCCAGCATTTT
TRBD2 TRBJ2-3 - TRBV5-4 CASRLDLAGGPGDTQYF TGTGCCAGCAGGTTAGATCTAGCGGGAGGGCCCGGAGATACGCAGTATTTT
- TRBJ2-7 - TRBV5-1 CASSPGGAASYEQYF TGCGCCAGCAGCCCTGGGGGGGCCGCCTCCTACGAGCAGTACTTC
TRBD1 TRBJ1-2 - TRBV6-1 CASNTDRGYGYTF TGTGCCAGCAATACGGACAGGGGCTATGGCTACACCTTC
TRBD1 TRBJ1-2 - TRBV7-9 CASSLEGGDGYTF TGTGCCAGCAGCTTAGAAGGGGGCGATGGCTACACCTTC
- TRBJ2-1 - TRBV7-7 CASSISGNEQFF TGTGCCAGCAGCATCTCCGGGAATGAGCAGTTCTTC
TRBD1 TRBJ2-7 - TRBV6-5 CASSYLGQGKREQYF TGTGCCAGCAGTTACCTGGGACAGGGTAAACGCGAGCAGTACTTC
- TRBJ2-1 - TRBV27 CASRERWNEQFF TGTGCCAGCAGGGAGAGGTGGAATGAGCAGTTCTTC
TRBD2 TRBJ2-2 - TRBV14 CASSLRLAGATGELFF TGTGCCAGCAGCCTCAGACTAGCGGGGGCCACCGGGGAGCTGTTTTTT
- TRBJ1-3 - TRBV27 CASSYGRGGNTIYF TGTGCCAGCAGTTACGGCAGGGGTGGAAACACCATATATTTT
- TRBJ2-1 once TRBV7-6 CASSLGTLNEQFF TGTGCCAGCAGCTTAGGGACTCTGAATGAGCAGTTCTTC
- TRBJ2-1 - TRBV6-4 CASSPGGQLVNEQFF TGTGCCAGCAGCCCGGGCGGACAACTGGTCAATGAGCAGTTCTTC
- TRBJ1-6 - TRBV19 CASSIGLTGYSPLHF TGTGCCAGTAGTATAGGTCTGACAGGCTATTCACCCCTCCACTTT
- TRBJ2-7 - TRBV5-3 CARSLEPGNTSSYEQYF TGTGCCAGAAGCTTGGAGCCCGGGAATACGTCCTCCTACGAGCAGTACTTC
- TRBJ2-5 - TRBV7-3 CASSGGVLETQYF TGTGCCAGCAGCGGAGGGGTTCTGGAGACCCAGTACTTC
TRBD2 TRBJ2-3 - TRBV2 CASSGAGGPSTDTQYF TGTGCCAGCAGTGGGGCGGGAGGGCCTAGCACAGATACGCAGTATTTT
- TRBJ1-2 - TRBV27 CASSLGGATNYGYTF TGTGCCAGCAGTTTAGGAGGGGCCACTAACTATGGCTACACCTTC
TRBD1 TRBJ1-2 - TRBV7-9 CASSLAGTGGGSSYGYTF TGTGCCAGCAGCTTAGCAGGGACAGGGGGCGGATCGTCATATGGCTACACCTTC
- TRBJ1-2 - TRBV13 CASSLNRQIDGYTF TGTGCCAGCAGCTTAAACCGACAGATTGATGGCTACACCTTC
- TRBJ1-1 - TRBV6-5 CASSYSRGRTEAFF TGTGCCAGCAGTTACTCTCGGGGGAGGACTGAAGCTTTCTTT
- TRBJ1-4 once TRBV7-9 CASSLRRQANEKLFF TGTGCCAGCAGCTTAAGAAGACAGGCTAATGAAAAACTGTTTTTT
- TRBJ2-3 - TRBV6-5 CASSSLDGTDTQYF TGTGCCAGCAGTAGTCTCGACGGGACAGATACGCAGTATTTT
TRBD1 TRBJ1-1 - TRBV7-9 CASSPIRGRDTEAFF TGTGCCAGCAGCCCGATAAGGGGGCGGGACACTGAAGCTTTCTTT
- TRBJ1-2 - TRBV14 CASSQDLGPRRSYGYTF TGTGCCAGCAGCCAAGATCTTGGCCCAAGGAGAAGCTATGGCTACACCTTC
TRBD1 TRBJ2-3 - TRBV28 CASSRWGTALDTQYF TGTGCCAGCAGTCGCTGGGGGACAGCCCTAGATACGCAGTATTTT
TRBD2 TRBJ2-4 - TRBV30 CAWSWGLAGGIAKNIQYF TGTGCCTGGAGCTGGGGACTAGCGGGAGGGATAGCCAAAAACATTCAGTACTTC
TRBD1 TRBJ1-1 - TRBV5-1 CASSLVGTGQGNTEAFF TGCGCCAGCAGTCTGGTAGGGACAGGGCAGGGGAACACTGAAGCTTTCTTT
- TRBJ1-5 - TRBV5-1 CASSEQAQGQPQHF TGCGCCAGCAGCGAACAGGCCCAGGGACAGCCCCAGCATTTT
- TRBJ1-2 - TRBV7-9 CASSLSLNNYGYTF TGTGCCAGCAGCTTAAGCCTAAATAACTATGGCTACACCTTC
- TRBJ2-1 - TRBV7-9 CALARKTGPNEQFF TGTGCCCTTGCCCGGAAAACAGGGCCCAATGAGCAGTTCTTC
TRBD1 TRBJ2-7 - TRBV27 CAKDRGDFYEQYF TGTGCCAAGGACAGGGGGGATTTCTACGAGCAGTACTTC
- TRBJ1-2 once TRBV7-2 CASSPTRVNYGYTF TGTGCCAGCAGCCCTACCCGCGTTAACTATGGCTACACCTTC
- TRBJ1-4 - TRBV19 CASSSDYFNEKLFF TGTGCCAGTAGTTCGGACTATTTTAATGAAAAACTGTTTTTT